This TCR beta chain is from a study of cytomegalovirus exposure and HLA in healthy donors. General observations from the study: Cytomegalovirus association was listed for under 200 TCR beta chains.

Germline lookup yields CDR1 SNHLY and CDR2 FYNNEI. The CDR3 is made up of 15 amino acids. The J segment lost 0 bases and the V segment lost 3 bases, leaving 1 base of the junction unmatched. TCRdb keeps only in-frame clones here, not all; method: immunoSEQ multiplex PCR. Of some 120,000 clones listed, over 85% are singletons. Comment on this clone: Antigen specificity is unknown.

Sequencing input: PBMCs. The V call is TRBV2, the J call TRBJ1-3, with 8 bases fitting TRBD1. This TCR was recovered from a woman younger than 30 in good health and CMV-seronegative. Written as DNA, the CDR3 is TGTGCCAGCAGTGAGGGACAGGCCTCTGGAAACACCATATATTTT. Amino acids: CASSEGQASGNTIYF.